This TCR beta chain is drawn from a study of early T cells in non-severe SARS-CoV-2 infection. Looking at the study overall: The study sequenced bulk RNA from unsorted whole blood, with chains unpaired. General study findings and limits: Anti-spike CD8 responses were favored in VDJdb matching, and private and CD4 specificities were missed.

This clonotype appeared a few times. Its antigen is not known. Individually, cDNA molecules had unique molecular identifiers attached to them. One entry per CDR3 protein, called by TCRdb with MiXCR from the 5' RACE reads. The table includes tens of thousands of distinct CDR3 sequences, around 7% detected once. CDR3 length equals 14 residues. Per germline, CDR1 SGHVS and CDR2 FQNEAQ. Trimming stripped 3 bases from V and 5 bases from J, with 13 bases between. This clonotype was obtained from an adult who was a healthcare worker with PCR-confirmed SARS-CoV-2 infection or an uninfected control (not recorded which). This chain connects TRBV7-8 to TRBJ2-5; D gene unclear. The sequencing here drew on whole blood, taken at baseline. The CDR3 loop reads CASSLGFAGETQYF. The CDR3 DNA reads TGTGCCAGCAGCTTGGGATTCGCCGGTGAGACCCAGTACTTC.